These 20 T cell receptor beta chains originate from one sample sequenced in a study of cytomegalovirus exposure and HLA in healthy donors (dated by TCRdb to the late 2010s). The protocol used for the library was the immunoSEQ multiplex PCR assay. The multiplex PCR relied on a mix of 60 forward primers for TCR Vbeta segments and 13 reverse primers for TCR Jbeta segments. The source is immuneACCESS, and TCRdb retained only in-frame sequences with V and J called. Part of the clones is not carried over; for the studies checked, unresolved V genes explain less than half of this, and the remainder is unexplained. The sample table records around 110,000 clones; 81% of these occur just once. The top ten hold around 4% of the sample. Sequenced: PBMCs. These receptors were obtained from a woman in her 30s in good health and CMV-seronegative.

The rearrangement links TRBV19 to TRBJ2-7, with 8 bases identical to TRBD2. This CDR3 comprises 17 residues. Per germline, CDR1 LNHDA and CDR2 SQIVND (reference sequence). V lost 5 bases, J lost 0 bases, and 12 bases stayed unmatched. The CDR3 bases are TGTGCCAGTAGTGCGACCCTAGCGGGCGGAAGCTCCTACGAGCAGTACTTC. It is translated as CASSATLAGGSSYEQYF.

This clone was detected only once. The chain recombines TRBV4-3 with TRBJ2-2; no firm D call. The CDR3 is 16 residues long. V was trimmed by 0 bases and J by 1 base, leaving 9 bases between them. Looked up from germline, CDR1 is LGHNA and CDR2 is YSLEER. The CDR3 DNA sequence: TGCGCCAGCAGCCAAGATACAAGTTTGAACACCGGGGAGCTGTTTTTT. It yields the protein CASSQDTSLNTGELFF.

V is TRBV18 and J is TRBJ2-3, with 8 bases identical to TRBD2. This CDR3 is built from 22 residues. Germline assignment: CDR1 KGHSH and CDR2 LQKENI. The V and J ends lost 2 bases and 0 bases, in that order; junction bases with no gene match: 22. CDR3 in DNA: TGTGCCAGCTCACCAAAGGTTGGAGCCCACACAGCGGGAGCAGGGAGCACAGATACGCAGTATTTT. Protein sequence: CASSPKVGAHTAGAGSTDTQYF.

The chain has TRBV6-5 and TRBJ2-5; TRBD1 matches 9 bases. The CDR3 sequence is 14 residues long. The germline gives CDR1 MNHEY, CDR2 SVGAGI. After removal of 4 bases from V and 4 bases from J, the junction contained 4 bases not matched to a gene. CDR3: CASSSTGGRETQYF. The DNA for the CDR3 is TGTGCCAGCAGTTCCACAGGGGGCCGAGAGACCCAGTACTTC.

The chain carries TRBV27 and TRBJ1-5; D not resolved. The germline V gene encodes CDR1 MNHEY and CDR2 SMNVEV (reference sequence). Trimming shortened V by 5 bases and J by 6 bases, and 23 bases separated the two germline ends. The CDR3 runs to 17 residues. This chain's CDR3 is CASSRVFSDFDGQPQHF. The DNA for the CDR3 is TGTGCCAGCAGTAGGGTATTCTCGGACTTTGACGGTCAGCCCCAGCATTTT.

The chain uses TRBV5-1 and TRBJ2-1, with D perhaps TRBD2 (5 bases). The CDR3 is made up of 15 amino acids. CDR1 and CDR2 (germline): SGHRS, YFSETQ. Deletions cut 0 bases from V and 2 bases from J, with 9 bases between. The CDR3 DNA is TGCGCCAGCAGCTTGGGGGGAGAGCCCTACAATGAGCAGTTCTTC. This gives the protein CASSLGGEPYNEQFF.

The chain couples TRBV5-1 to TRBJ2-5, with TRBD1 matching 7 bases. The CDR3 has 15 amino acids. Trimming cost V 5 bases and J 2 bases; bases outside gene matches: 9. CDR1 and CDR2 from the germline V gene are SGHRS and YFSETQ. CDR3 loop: CASRRSGQAQETQYF. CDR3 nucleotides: TGCGCCAGCAGGAGGTCAGGACAGGCGCAAGAGACCCAGTACTTC.

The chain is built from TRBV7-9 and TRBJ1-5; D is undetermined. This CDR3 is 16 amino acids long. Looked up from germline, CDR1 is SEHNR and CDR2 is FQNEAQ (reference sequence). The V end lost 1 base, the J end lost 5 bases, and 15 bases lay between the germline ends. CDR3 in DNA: TGTGCCAGCAGCTTAGGGGCAAAATCGGTGGATCAGCCCCAGCATTTT. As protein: CASSLGAKSVDQPQHF.

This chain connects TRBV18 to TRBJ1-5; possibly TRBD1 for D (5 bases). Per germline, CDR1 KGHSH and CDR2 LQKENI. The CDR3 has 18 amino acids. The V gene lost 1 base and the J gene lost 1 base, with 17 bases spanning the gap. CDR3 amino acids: CASSPRTGLLESNQPQHF. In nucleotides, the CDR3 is TGTGCCAGCTCACCACGAACGGGACTCCTAGAGAGCAATCAGCCCCAGCATTTT.

The CDR3 loop reads CASSFGVEDSEAFF. The DNA for the CDR3 is TGTGCCAGCAGCTTCGGGGTCGAAGACTCTGAAGCTTTCTTT. The chain has TRBV5-6 and TRBJ1-1; D call uncertain. Germline lookup yields CDR1 SGHDT and CDR2 YYEEEE. With 2 bases removed from V and 6 bases from J, the gap between germline ends came to 14 bases. The CDR3 is 14 residues long. The entire variable domain, with the rest obtained from reference TRBV5-6 and TRBJ1-1, is as follows: DAGVTQSPTHLIKTRGQQVTLRCSPKSGHDTVSWYQQALGQGPQFIFQYYEEEERQRGNFPDRFSGHQFPNYSSELNVNALLLGDSALYLCASSFGVEDSEAFFGQGTRLTVV.

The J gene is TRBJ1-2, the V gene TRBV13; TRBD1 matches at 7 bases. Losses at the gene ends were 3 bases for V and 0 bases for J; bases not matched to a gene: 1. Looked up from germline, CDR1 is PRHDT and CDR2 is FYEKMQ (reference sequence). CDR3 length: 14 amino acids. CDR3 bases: TGTGCCAGCAGCTTTGGACAGGCTAACTATGGCTACACCTTC. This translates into CASSFGQANYGYTF. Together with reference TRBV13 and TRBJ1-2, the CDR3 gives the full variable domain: AAGVIQSPRHLIKEKRETATLKCYPIPRHDTVYWYQQGPGQDPQFLISFYEKMQSDKGSIPDRFSAQQFSDYHSELNMSSLELGDSALYFCASSFGQANYGYTFGSGTRLTVV.

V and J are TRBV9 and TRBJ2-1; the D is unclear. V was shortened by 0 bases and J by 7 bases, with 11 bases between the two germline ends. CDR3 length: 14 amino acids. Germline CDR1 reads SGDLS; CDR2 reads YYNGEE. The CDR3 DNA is TGTGCCAGCAGCGTAGTCCCAGTGTCGAATGAGCAGTTCTTC. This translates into CASSVVPVSNEQFF.

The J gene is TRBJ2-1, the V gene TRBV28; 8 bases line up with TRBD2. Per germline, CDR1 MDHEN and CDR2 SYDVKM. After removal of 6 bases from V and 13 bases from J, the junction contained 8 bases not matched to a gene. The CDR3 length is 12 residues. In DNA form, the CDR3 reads TGTGCCAGCAGGGAACGTAGCGGGAATCAGTTCTTC. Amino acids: CASRERSGNQFF.

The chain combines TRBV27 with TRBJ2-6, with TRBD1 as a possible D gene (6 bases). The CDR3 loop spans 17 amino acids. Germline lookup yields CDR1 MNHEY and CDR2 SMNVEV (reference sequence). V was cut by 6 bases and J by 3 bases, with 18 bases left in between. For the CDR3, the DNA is TGTGCCAGCAGCGGGGACAAGGGGCTGGTTGGGGCCAACGTCCTGACTTTC. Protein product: CASSGDKGLVGANVLTF.

The CDR3 spells CASSLRLAGAKNIQYF. The CDR3 DNA reads as TGTGCCAGCAGCCTCCGACTAGCGGGAGCCAAAAACATTCAGTACTTC. This chain connects TRBV9 to TRBJ2-4; TRBD2 matches at 10 bases. This CDR3 contains 16 residues. CDR1 and CDR2 from the germline V gene are SGDLS and YYNGEE. After removal of 4 bases from V and 0 bases from J, the junction contained 4 bases not matched to a gene.

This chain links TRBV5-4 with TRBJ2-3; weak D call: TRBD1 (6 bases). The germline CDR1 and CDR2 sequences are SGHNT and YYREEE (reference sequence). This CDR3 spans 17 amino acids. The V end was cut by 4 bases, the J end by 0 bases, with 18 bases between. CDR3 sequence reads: CASSGAAGERSTDTQYF. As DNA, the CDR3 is TGTGCCAGCAGCGGAGCGGCAGGGGAGCGGAGCACAGATACGCAGTATTTT.

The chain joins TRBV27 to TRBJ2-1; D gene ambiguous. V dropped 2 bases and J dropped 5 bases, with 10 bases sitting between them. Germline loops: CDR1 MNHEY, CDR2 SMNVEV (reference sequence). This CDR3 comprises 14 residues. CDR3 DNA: TGTGCCAGCAGTTTAGGAATCAGGAACAATGAGCAGTTCTTC. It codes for CASSLGIRNNEQFF.

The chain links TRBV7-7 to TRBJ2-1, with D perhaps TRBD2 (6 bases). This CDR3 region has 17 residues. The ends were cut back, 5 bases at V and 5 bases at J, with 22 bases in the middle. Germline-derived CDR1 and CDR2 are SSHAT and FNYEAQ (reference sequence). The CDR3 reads CASSPFLGAGMNNEQFF. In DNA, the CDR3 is TGTGCCAGCAGCCCATTCCTCGGTGCGGGGATGAACAATGAGCAGTTCTTC.

The CDR3 DNA follows: TGTGCCAGCAGCTTAGGGGACAGGGAGGCTGGCTACACCTTC. The encoded protein is CASSLGDREAGYTF. The genes are TRBV13 and TRBJ1-2; 8 bases line up with TRBD1. Germline loops: CDR1 PRHDT, CDR2 FYEKMQ (reference sequence). The CDR3 is 14 amino acids. V lost 0 bases and J lost 7; bases outside the gene matches: 4.

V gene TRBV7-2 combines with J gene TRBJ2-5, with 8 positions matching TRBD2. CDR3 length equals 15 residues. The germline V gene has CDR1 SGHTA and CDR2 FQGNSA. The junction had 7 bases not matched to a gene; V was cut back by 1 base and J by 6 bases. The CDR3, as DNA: TGTGCCAGCAGCTTAGATGGTAGCGGGGTACAGACCCAGTACTTC. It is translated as CASSLDGSGVQTQYF. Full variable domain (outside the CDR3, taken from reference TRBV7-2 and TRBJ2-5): GAGVSQSPSNKVTEKGKDVELRCDPISGHTALYWYRQSLGQGLEFLIYFQGNSAPDKSGLPSDRFSAERTGGSVSTLTIQRTQQEDSAVYLCASSLDGSGVQTQYFGPGTRLLVL.